This TCR beta chain was captured by sequencing in a study of blood T cells in healthy people across ages. A note on this clonotype: An end of the junction does not agree with germline; a read error may underlie this.

A second PCR, run for about 6 to 12 cycles, used a sample-barcoded 5' primer plus a J-beta primer mix. A single record per CDR3 protein comes from TCRdb applying MiXCR to the 5' RACE reads. This table has under 1,100,000 distinct CDR3 sequences, approximately 25% appearing once. The CDR3 has 15 residues. In germline, CDR1 is MDHEN, CDR2 SYDVKM. These data are also associated with another study on T cells of mothers and their children.

This receptor was taken from a girl aged 2-15 years in good health. This sequence joins TRBV28 and TRBJ2-5; possible D gene TRBD1, 5 bases. Specimen: blood. The CDR3 DNA reads as TGTGCCAGCAGTTTGGAGCGACAGTTCCAAAAGACCCAGTACTTC. Residues: CASSLERQFQKTQYF.